Listed here is a single TCR beta chain. This record comes from a study of control samples from healthy donors and cancer patients. Repertoires were generated with immunoSEQ multiplex PCR, while TCRdb's copy carries only in-frame clones and drops some. The top ten clones hold approximately 4% of a sample with about 170,000 clones, 93% of them seen once. Trimming removed 1 base from V and 3 bases from J, with 13 bases in between. The germline CDR1 and CDR2 sequences are GTSNPN and SVGIG (reference sequence). The CDR3 is 14 residues long. The gene calls are TRBV30 and TRBJ2-7; weak D call: TRBD2 (6 bases). This TCR was sampled from a woman in her sixties in good health. Sequencing used blood. In DNA form, the CDR3 reads TGTGCCTGGAGTGCCACGTTCGGGGGCTACGAGCAGTACTTC. Translating gives CAWSATFGGYEQYF. The complete variable domain, with remaining parts taken from reference TRBV30 and TRBJ2-7, reads SQTIHQWPATLVQPVGSPLSLECTVEGTSNPNLYWYRQAAGRGLQLLFYSVGIGQISSEVPQNLSASRPQDRQFILSSKKLLLSDSGFYLCAWSATFGGYEQYFGPGTRLTVT.